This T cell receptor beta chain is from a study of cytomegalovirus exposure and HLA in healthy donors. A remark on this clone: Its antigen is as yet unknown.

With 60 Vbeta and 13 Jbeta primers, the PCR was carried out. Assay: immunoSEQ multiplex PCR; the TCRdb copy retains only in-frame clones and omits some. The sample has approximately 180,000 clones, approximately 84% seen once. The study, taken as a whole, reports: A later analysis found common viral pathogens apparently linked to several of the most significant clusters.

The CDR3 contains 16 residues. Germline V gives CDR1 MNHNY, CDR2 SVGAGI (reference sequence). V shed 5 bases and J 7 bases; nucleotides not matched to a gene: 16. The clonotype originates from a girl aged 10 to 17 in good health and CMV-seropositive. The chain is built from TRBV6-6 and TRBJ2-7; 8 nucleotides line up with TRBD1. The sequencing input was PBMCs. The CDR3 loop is CASSQTGVGSLSEQYF. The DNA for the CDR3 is TGTGCCAGCAGTCAGACAGGGGTTGGGTCCCTCAGTGAGCAGTACTTC.